The 27 T cell receptor beta chains below were found in one sample sequenced in a study of technical replicates of blood from a few donors. Sequencing used immunoSEQ multiplex PCR; TCRdb keeps in-frame clones, though not all of them. The repertoire consists of over 85,000 clones, with approximately 96% occurring once and the leading ten covering around 0.35%. The sequencing sample was made of T cells isolated from PBMCs. The receptor source for this set is a human donor in good health.

This clone has a handful of counts. The chain has TRBV5-1 and TRBJ2-5, with 12 bases lining up with TRBD2. CDR1 SGHRS and CDR2 YFSETQ come from the germline V gene. Unmatched junction bases numbered 11, after V lost 6 bases and J lost 5 bases. The CDR3 is 16 amino acids. DNA for the CDR3: TGCGCCAGCACCCCGCTGCAGACTAGCGGGAGCGAGACCCAGTACTTC. It codes for CASTPLQTSGSETQYF.

In DNA form, the CDR3 reads TGTGCCAGCAGCTTGGGGATTCAGGCTGAAGCTTTCTTT. It yields the protein CASSLGIQAEAFF. The chain employs TRBV5-6 and TRBJ1-1; no reliable D call. The CDR3 covers 13 residues. Germline lookup yields CDR1 SGHDT and CDR2 YYEEEE. Trimming pared 0 bases from V and 6 bases from J, leaving 9 bases between. The variable domain in full, with the rest retrieved from reference TRBV5-6 and TRBJ1-1, is DAGVTQSPTHLIKTRGQQVTLRCSPKSGHDTVSWYQQALGQGPQFIFQYYEEEERQRGNFPDRFSGHQFPNYSSELNVNALLLGDSALYLCASSLGIQAEAFFGQGTRLTVV.

J is TRBJ2-3 and V is TRBV21-1; no DNA check was done on the table's D call, TRBD2. TRBV21-1 constitutes a pseudogene. This CDR3 is built from 18 residues. CDR3 amino acids: CASSKGKRLAGATDTQYF. CDR3 nucleotides: TGTGCCAGCAGCAAAGGTAAGAGGCTAGCGGGAGCCACAGATACGCAGTATTTT.

The rearrangement joins TRBV9 to TRBJ2-6; 7 nucleotides line up with TRBD2. Trimming took 0 bases from V and 0 from J; bases not matched to a gene: 9. CDR1 is SGDLS, CDR2 YYNGEE, per germline. The CDR3 is 19 residues long. This chain's CDR3 is CASSVGREAPNSGANVLTF. The CDR3 DNA is TGTGCCAGCAGCGTAGGACGGGAGGCCCCTAACTCTGGGGCCAACGTCCTGACTTTC.

This clone was detected only once. The V gene is TRBV2, the J gene TRBJ2-5; D gene unclear. Germline V gives CDR1 SNHLY, CDR2 FYNNEI. V was trimmed by 2 bases and J by 3 bases, leaving 13 bases between them. The CDR3 totals 15 residues. The CDR3 DNA follows: TGTGCCAGCAGTGAAACCGCGCGGAAAGAAGAGACCCAGTACTTC. It is translated as CASSETARKEETQYF. The variable domain in full, completed from reference TRBV2 and TRBJ2-5, reads EPEVTQTPSHQVTQMGQEVILRCVPISNHLYFYWYRQILGQKVEFLVSFYNNEISEKSEIFDDQFSVERPDGSNFTLKIRSTKLEDSAMYFCASSETARKEETQYFGPGTRLLVL.

V gene TRBV5-4 combines with J gene TRBJ1-1; TRBD1 is a possible D gene (6 bases). Trimming shortened V by 4 bases and J by 4 bases, and 11 bases separated the two germline ends. This CDR3 region has 13 residues. Germline assignment: CDR1 SGHNT and CDR2 YYREEE (reference sequence). In DNA, the CDR3 is TGTGCCAGCAGCCACACAGGGAGCACTGAAGCTTTCTTT. Protein sequence: CASSHTGSTEAFF.

The count of this clone is one. The rearrangement links TRBV19 to TRBJ2-1, with a tentative D call TRBD2 (6 bases). Germline V gives CDR1 LNHDA, CDR2 SQIVND (reference sequence). The CDR3 is 13 amino acids. V was pared by 6 bases and J by 0 bases, with 6 bases between. CDR3 coding DNA: TGTGCCAGTAGCGGGAGCTCCTACAATGAGCAGTTCTTC. Residues: CASSGSSYNEQFF.

The chain combines TRBV28 with TRBJ1-2; 10 nucleotides line up with TRBD1. The CDR3 has 14 amino acids. V was pared by 9 bases and J by 8 bases, with 12 bases of the junction left unmatched. Germline CDR1 and CDR2: MDHEN and SYDVKM. In DNA, the CDR3 is TGTGCCAGTATGACAGGGGGCCGGCAGAGGGGCTACACCTTC. Protein product: CASMTGGRQRGYTF.

The chain is built from TRBV13 and TRBJ2-7, with a possible D match to TRBD2 (6 bases). CDR1 is PRHDT and CDR2 is FYEKMQ in the germline V gene (reference sequence). V dropped 2 bases and J dropped 0 bases, with 11 bases sitting between them. The CDR3 runs 15 residues. This CDR3 is CASSLTSYASYEQYF. CDR3 sequence (DNA): TGTGCCAGCAGCTTAACTAGCTATGCCTCCTACGAGCAGTACTTC.

V and J are TRBV28 and TRBJ2-7; D possibly corresponds to TRBD2 (5 bases). Germline CDR1 reads MDHEN; CDR2 reads SYDVKM. The CDR3 is 13 residues long. Trimming pared 6 bases from V and 6 bases from J, leaving 15 bases between. CDR3 sequence (DNA): TGTGCCAGCAGCCTAGCTAGACAAGGCGAGCAGTACTTC. Its protein product is CASSLARQGEQYF.

The V and J genes are TRBV7-9 and TRBJ2-1; perhaps TRBD2 as D (5 bases). Germline V gene data show CDR1 as SEHNR and CDR2 as FQNEAQ (reference sequence). This CDR3 is 10 amino acids long. The V and J ends lost 8 bases and 8 bases respectively, with 7 bases between them. The CDR3 reads CASGGDEQFF. CDR3 coding DNA: TGTGCCAGCGGAGGCGATGAGCAGTTCTTC.

In DNA form, the CDR3 reads TGTGCCAGCAGCCAAGTGACAGGAACGTTCTATGGCTACACCTTC. Protein product: CASSQVTGTFYGYTF. This chain uses TRBV4-2 with TRBJ1-2; possibly TRBD1 for D (6 bases). Germline values: CDR1 LGHNA, CDR2 YNFKEQ. The CDR3 loop spans 15 amino acids. Trimming pared 1 base from V and 4 bases from J, leaving 13 bases between.

This chain joins TRBV11-3 and TRBJ2-7; maybe TRBD1 (5 bases). CDR3 length: 15 amino acids. Germline CDR1 SGHNT, CDR2 YENEEA. V lost 1 base, J lost 4 bases, and 14 bases lay in between. DNA of the CDR3: TGTGCCAGCAGCTTAGTCCGGGCCAGGGATTACGAGCAGTACTTC. It encodes CASSLVRARDYEQYF.

The chain combines TRBV7-2 with TRBJ2-7; perhaps TRBD1 as D (5 bases). Germline assignment: CDR1 SGHTA and CDR2 FQGNSA. Trimming removed 0 bases from V and 3 bases from J, with 15 bases in between. The CDR3 is 16 amino acids. The CDR3, as DNA: TGTGCCAGCAGCTTAGCGCCTGTTAGTAGGGGCTACGAGCAGTACTTC. This encodes CASSLAPVSRGYEQYF. Full variable domain (remainder filled in from reference TRBV7-2 and TRBJ2-7): GAGVSQSPSNKVTEKGKDVELRCDPISGHTALYWYRQSLGQGLEFLIYFQGNSAPDKSGLPSDRFSAERTGGSVSTLTIQRTQQEDSAVYLCASSLAPVSRGYEQYFGPGTRLTVT.

The J gene is TRBJ2-7, the V gene TRBV13, with TRBD1 matching 7 bases. The germline V gene has CDR1 PRHDT and CDR2 FYEKMQ (reference sequence). The length of the CDR3 is 15 residues. V shed 4 bases, J shed 5 bases, and the junction held 11 bases outside the gene matches. Written as DNA, the CDR3 is TGTGCCAGCAGCTCCCGACAGGGAGTTATTGACGAGCAGTACTTC. This translates into CASSSRQGVIDEQYF.

The chain links TRBV5-8 to TRBJ2-7, with D maybe TRBD1 (6 bases). The V and J ends lost 2 bases and 4 bases respectively, with 13 bases between them. CDR3 length: 14 residues. CDR1 is SGHTS, CDR2 YDEGEE, per germline. The CDR3 here is CASSLTGTLYEQYF. CDR3 coding DNA: TGTGCCAGCAGCTTAACCGGGACACTTTACGAGCAGTACTTC.

The rearrangement joins TRBV19 to TRBJ2-7; D possibly corresponds to TRBD1 (6 bases). The CDR3 is 16 residues long. Germline V gene sequence: CDR1 LNHDA, CDR2 SQIVND (reference sequence). Trimming took 3 bases from V and 2 from J, leaving 17 bases between them. CDR3 residues: CASSIGDRPGPYEQYF. CDR3 nucleotide sequence: TGTGCCAGTAGTATTGGAGACAGGCCGGGTCCCTACGAGCAGTACTTC.

J is TRBJ2-1 and V is TRBV6-1; 7 bases agree with TRBD2. This CDR3 contains 13 residues. J gave up 2 bases and V 11 bases, and 6 bases lay outside the gene matches. Germline V gene lookup returns CDR1 MNHNS and CDR2 SASEGT. CDR3 sequence (DNA): TGTGCCGGTCGGGGGGTTCCCTACAATGAGCAGTTCTTC. Its translation is CAGRGVPYNEQFF.

The gene calls are TRBV2 and TRBJ2-2; 13 bases fit TRBD2. The ends lost 9 bases at V and 3 bases at J; junction bases unmatched: 1. The CDR3 is 14 residues long. Germline-derived CDR1 and CDR2 are SNHLY and FYNNEI. CDR3 amino acids: CASGLAGDTGELFF. The CDR3 nucleotides are TGTGCCAGTGGACTAGCGGGAGACACCGGGGAGCTGTTTTTT.

The chain couples TRBV6-6 to TRBJ2-2; 10 nucleotides agree with TRBD2. This CDR3 has 16 residues. Losses at the gene ends were 6 bases for V and 1 base for J; bases not matched to a gene: 5. CDR1 and CDR2 from the germline V gene are MNHNY and SVGAGI (reference sequence). The CDR3 region is CASRGGLALNTGELFF. The CDR3 region has the DNA TGTGCCAGCAGGGGGGGACTAGCGTTGAACACCGGGGAGCTGTTTTTT.

The rearrangement links TRBV20-1 to TRBJ2-7; D not certain. This CDR3 has 10 residues. Germline loops: CDR1 DFQATT, CDR2 SNEGSKA (reference sequence). V was trimmed by 6 bases and J by 9 bases, leaving 12 bases between them. The CDR3 loop reads CSAPLGRQYF. The CDR3, as DNA: TGCAGTGCCCCCCTAGGTAGGCAGTACTTC.

This sequence joins TRBV25-1 and TRBJ2-5, with D perhaps matching TRBD1 (5 bases). The CDR3 is 14 residues long. The V end lost 2 bases, the J end lost 7 bases, and 14 bases lay between the germline ends. Germline assignment: CDR1 MGHDK and CDR2 SYGVNS. The CDR3 loop is CASSEERQGGTQYF. As DNA, the CDR3 is TGTGCCAGCAGTGAAGAGAGGCAGGGCGGGACCCAGTACTTC.

This chain uses TRBV10-3 with TRBJ1-1; 7 nucleotides agree with TRBD1. After removal of 0 bases from V and 5 bases from J, the junction contained 3 bases not matched to a gene. Per germline, CDR1 ENHRY and CDR2 SYGVKD. CDR3 length: 14 residues. This CDR3 reads CAISESDRETEAFF. CDR3 DNA: TGTGCCATCAGTGAGTCAGACAGGGAAACTGAAGCTTTCTTT.

J is TRBJ2-2 and V is TRBV30; 12 bases agree with TRBD2. This CDR3 contains 18 residues. Germline assignment: CDR1 GTSNPN and CDR2 SVGIG (reference sequence). The V and J ends lost 3 bases and 0 bases, in that order; junction bases with no gene match: 8. CDR3 in amino acids: CAWSTASGRAANTGELFF. CDR3 sequence (DNA): TGTGCCTGGAGCACTGCTAGCGGGAGGGCCGCGAACACCGGGGAGCTGTTTTTT.

J is TRBJ1-1 and V is TRBV4-1; 10 bases are a match to TRBD1. This CDR3 is built from 16 residues. V lost 3 bases, J lost 0 bases, and 4 bases stayed unmatched. CDR1 is MGHRA and CDR2 is YSYEKL in the germline V gene. The CDR3 DNA follows: TGCGCCAGCAGCCAGGGACAGGGGCGAATGAACACTGAAGCTTTCTTT. Translation gives CASSQGQGRMNTEAFF.

In this sample, this clone turned up once. The genes are TRBV14 and TRBJ2-3, with TRBD2 identical over 10 bases. The J segment lost 1 base and the V segment lost 1 base, leaving 2 bases of the junction unmatched. Germline V lookup: CDR1 SGHDN, CDR2 FVKESK. The CDR3 is 16 amino acids. The CDR3 here is CASSQALAGGTDTQYF. DNA for the CDR3: TGTGCCAGCAGCCAAGCTCTAGCGGGAGGCACAGATACGCAGTATTTT.

The chain employs TRBV7-2 and TRBJ1-2; D might be TRBD1 (6 bases). The CDR3 covers 15 residues. Germline CDR1 is SGHTA and CDR2 is FQGNSA. Trimming cost V 3 bases and J 8 bases, with 19 bases left between them. CDR3 residues: CASSLTGLWSLGYTF. The DNA of the CDR3 is TGTGCCAGCAGCTTGACAGGTTTATGGTCTCTGGGCTACACCTTC.